Sequencing of this T cell receptor (beta chain) was carried out in a study of beta chain features in type 1 diabetes. Overall study findings and caveats: Cells carrying high TCR expression could end up over-represented when cDNA is sequenced. With patients and controls alike, PCR might favor shorter templates to an equal degree.

The whole isolated RNA underwent reverse transcription, so sequencing captured expressed TCRB transcripts. An average of about 3.5 million reads was obtained for naive, central memory and regulatory T cell samples. The data were produced by immunoSEQ multiplex PCR, yet TCRdb's version contains in-frame clones alone and is incomplete. The repertoire has some 220,000 clones, approximately 10% of them found once; the top ten carry 1% to 1.5%. The germline V and J ends were trimmed by 4 bases and 2 bases, with 8 bases remaining between them. Germline CDR1 reads MNHNS; CDR2 reads SASEGT. The CDR3 sequence is 13 residues long. Sorted CD4+ subsets: naive, central memory, regulatory, stem cell-like memory (CD45RO/CCR7/CD25/CD127/CD95/CD27 panel). This clone came up a few times. The antigen is unknown. Additional DNA sequences in this sample encode the identical CDR3.

The receptor's source is a man between 18 and 35 years old in good health. V is TRBV6-1 and J is TRBJ2-5; D unresolved. The sequencing input was central memory CD4+ T cells from blood. The CDR3 protein is CASSGQLQETQYF. The CDR3 region has the DNA TGTGCCAGCAGTGGGCAGCTTCAAGAGACCCAGTACTTC.